At least ten counts were recorded for the clone carrying this T cell receptor (beta chain). The sample originates from a study of T cells in Graves' hyperthyroidism and ophthalmopathy. Germline CDR1 and CDR2: SNHLY and FYNNEI. This CDR3 has 14 amino acids. Trimming removed 4 bases at V and 10 bases at J, with 14 bases between. RNA transcripts provided the source from which TCR beta CDR3 regions were amplified. The primer set for the first-round RT-PCR of the TCR CDR3 was HTBI. TCRdb reprocessed the multiplex PCR reads via MiXCR and lists one record per CDR3 protein. The data show some 690,000 distinct CDR3 sequences, around 16% seen once.

This clonotype was obtained from a man aged 45-60 years with Graves' hyperthyroidism. The sequenced material came from blood. The J gene is TRBJ1-6, the V gene TRBV2; D ambiguous. The CDR3 coding sequence is TGTGCCAGCAGTGTTTGGCAGGAGAACTCACCCCTCCACTTT. Its protein product is CASSVWQENSPLHF.